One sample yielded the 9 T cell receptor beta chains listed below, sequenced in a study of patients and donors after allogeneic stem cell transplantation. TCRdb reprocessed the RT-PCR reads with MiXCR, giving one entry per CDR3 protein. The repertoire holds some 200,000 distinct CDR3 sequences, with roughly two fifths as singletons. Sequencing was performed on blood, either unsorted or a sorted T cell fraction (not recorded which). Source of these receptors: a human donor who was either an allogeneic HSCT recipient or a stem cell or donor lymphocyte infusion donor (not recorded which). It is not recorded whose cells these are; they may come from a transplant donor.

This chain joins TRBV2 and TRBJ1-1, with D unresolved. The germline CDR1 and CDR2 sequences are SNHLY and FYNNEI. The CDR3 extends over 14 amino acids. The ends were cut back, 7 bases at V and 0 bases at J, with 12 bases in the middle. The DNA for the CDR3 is TGTGCCAGCATCCTTAGACGGATGAACACTGAAGCTTTCTTT. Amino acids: CASILRRMNTEAFF.

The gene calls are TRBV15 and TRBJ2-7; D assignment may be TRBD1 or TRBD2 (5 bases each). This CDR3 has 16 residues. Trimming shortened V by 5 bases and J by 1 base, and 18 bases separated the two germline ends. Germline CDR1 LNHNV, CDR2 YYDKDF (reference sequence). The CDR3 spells CATSSWDRTSSYEQYF. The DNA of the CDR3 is TGTGCCACCAGCTCTTGGGACCGGACCTCTTCCTACGAGCAGTACTTC.

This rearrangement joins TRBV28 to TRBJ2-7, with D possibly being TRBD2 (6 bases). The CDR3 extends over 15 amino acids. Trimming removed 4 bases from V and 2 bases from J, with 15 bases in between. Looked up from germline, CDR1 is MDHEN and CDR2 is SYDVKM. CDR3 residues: CASSSSGGRTYEQYF. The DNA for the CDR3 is TGTGCCAGCAGTTCCTCTGGAGGGAGGACCTACGAGCAGTACTTC.

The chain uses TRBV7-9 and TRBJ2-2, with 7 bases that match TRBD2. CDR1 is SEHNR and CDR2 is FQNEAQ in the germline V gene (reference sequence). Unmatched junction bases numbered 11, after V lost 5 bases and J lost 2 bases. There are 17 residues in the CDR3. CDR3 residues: CASSLRGRAGNTGELFF. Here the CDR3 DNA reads TGTGCCAGCAGCCTTAGGGGCAGAGCGGGAAACACCGGGGAGCTGTTTTTT.

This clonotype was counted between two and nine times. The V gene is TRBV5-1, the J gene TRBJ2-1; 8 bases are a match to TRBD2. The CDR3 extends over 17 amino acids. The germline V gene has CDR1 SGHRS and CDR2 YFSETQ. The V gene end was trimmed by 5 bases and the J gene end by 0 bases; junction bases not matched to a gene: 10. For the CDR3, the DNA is TGCGCCAGCAGGAGGCTAGCGGGCCAGATCTCCTACAATGAGCAGTTCTTC. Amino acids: CASRRLAGQISYNEQFF.

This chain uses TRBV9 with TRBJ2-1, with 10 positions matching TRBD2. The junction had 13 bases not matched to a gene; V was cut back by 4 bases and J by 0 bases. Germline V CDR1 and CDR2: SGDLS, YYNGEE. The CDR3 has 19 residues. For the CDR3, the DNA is TGTGCCAGCAGCACCCAGCCTACTAGCGGGGTGAGCTCCTACAATGAGCAGTTCTTC. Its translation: CASSTQPTSGVSSYNEQFF.

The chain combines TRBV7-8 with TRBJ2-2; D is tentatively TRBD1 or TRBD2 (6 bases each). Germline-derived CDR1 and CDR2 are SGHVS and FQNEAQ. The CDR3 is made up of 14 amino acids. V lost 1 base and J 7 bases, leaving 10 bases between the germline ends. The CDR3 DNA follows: TGTGCCAGCAGCTTAGACGGGGGCCACGGGGAGCTGTTTTTT. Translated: CASSLDGGHGELFF.

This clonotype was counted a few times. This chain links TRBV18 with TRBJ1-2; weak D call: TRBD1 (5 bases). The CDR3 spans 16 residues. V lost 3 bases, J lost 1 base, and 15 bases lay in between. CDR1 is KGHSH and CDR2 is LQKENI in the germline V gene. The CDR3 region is CASSPPREDDNYGYTF. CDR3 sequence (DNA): TGTGCCAGCTCACCCCCCAGGGAAGATGATAACTATGGCTACACCTTC.

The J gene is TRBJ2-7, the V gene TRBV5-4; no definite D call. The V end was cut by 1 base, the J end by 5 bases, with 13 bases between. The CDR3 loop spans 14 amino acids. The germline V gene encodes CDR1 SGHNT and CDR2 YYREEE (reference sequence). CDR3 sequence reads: CASSLRLTPDEQYF. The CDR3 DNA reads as TGTGCCAGCAGCTTGCGTCTGACTCCGGACGAGCAGTACTTC.